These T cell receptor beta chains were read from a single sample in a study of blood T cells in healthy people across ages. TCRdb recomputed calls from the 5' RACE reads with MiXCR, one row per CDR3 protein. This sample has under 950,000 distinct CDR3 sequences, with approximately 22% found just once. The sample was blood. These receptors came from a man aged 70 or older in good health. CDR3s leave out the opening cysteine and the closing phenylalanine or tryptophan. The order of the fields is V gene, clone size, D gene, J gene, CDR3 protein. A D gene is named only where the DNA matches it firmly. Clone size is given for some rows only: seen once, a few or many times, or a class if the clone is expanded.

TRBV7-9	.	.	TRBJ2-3	ASSFFLEGDTQY
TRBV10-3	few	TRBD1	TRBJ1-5	ANKPGQGGQPQH
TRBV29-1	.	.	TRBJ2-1	GVLPRGPYNEQF
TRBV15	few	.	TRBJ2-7	ATAGPSRREQY
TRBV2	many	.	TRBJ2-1	ALQGSSYNEQF
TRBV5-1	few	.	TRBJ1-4	ASSLAGQKGEKLF
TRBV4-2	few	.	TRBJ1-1	ASSQEGAGGRAEAF
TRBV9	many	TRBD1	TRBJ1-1	ASSPRQGMNTEAF
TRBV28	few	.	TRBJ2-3	ASVSSGSTDTQY
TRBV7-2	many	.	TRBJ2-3	ASSFWSGLTDTQY
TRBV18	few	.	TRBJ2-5	ASSREYTKGTQY
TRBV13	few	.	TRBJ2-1	ASSPRIGEQF
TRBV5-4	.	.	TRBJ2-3	ASSYSDPGGRTDTQY
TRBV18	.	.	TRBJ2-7	ASSPSRVYERY
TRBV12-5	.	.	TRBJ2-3	ASGPHGRTDTQY
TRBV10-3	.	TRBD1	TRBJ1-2	AISETGGAYGYT
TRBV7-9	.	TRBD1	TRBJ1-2	ASSLGDSINYGYT
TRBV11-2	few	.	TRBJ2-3	ASSLGQAVTVTDTQY
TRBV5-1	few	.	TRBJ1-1	ASSFSSGSGTEAF